This T cell receptor (beta chain) was captured by sequencing in a study of T cell repertoires in urothelial bladder cancer (dated by TCRdb to about 2019). In the study overall: Of the 12 resected lesions, three were clinical stage cT0, three were cTa, three were cT1 and three were cT2 or greater. TCR repertoire clonality in bladder tumors was compared with TCR repertoire clonality in benign bladder inflammation. Some eleven patients who had bladder lesions and were undergoing transurethral resection were prospectively identified. Around twelve resected bladder lesions, made up of urothelial carcinoma (UC+) and benign (UC-) specimens, were studied.

The TCR beta chain CDR3 region was sequenced with the immunoSEQ assay. Concerning the study's data processing: T-cell fraction, clonal dominance and maximum TCR clone frequency were calculated for each specimen. TCRdb retrieved this table from immuneACCESS and kept in-frame rearrangements only. Not all clones are present; in checked studies, unresolved V genes account for under half, and no reason is known for the remainder. The V and J calls and clone size were taken over from that table, and D and trimming were inferred from the DNA. This sample gives 6,400 or so clones in total; over 55% of them show up just once. Less than 15% of the sample rests with the top ten. According to the germline V gene (reference sequence), CDR1 reads GTSNPN and CDR2 reads SVGIG. From its cysteine to its phenylalanine, the CDR3 spans 15 amino acids. Just CDR3 DNA is preserved here, 45 bases in frame from base 1. At the junction V is shortened by 5 bases and J by 1 base, with 14 bases in between.

Remarks on this clone: Its antigen is currently not known. Per-base qualities were not stored, and no clone one base away is much larger.

Here is what the overall study found, with its caveats: In carcinoma specimens a single T-cell clone made up as much as 17% of infiltrating lymphocytes, compared with 2% in benign specimens. Urothelial carcinoma specimens had a median of 5,569 T cells, fewer than the median of 25,872 seen in benign specimens. The median percentage of tumor infiltrating lymphocytes was 1.5% to 2% in carcinoma specimens and around 11% in benign specimens.

Bladder lesion specimens were collected at transurethral resection and stored at -80C. DNA was isolated from the bladder specimens obtained at transurethral resection. This receptor was taken from a human donor with urothelial carcinoma. The V and J segments used are TRBV30 and TRBJ2-2, with the D call perhaps TRBD1 or TRBD2, each one matching 5 bases. The sample was tumor-infiltrating cells from bladder cancer. The DNA sequence follows: TGTGCCTGGGGGGGATTAACAGGGAACACCGGGGAGCTGTTTTTT. The translation is CAWGGLTGNTGELFF.